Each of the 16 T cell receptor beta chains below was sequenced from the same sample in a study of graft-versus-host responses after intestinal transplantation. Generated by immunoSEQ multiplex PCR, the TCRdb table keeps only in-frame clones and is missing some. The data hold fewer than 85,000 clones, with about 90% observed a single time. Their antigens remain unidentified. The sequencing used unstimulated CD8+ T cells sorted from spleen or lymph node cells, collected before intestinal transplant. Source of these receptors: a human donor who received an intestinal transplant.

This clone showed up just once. CDR3 amino acids: CASSSRWETGFDYGYTF. The CDR3 bases are TGTGCCAGCAGCTCTCGTTGGGAGACGGGGTTTGACTATGGCTACACCTTC. The J gene is TRBJ1-2, the V gene TRBV9; the D is unclear. Germline values: CDR1 SGDLS, CDR2 YYNGEE. V dropped 4 bases and J dropped 3 bases, with 22 bases sitting between them. The CDR3 has 17 amino acids.

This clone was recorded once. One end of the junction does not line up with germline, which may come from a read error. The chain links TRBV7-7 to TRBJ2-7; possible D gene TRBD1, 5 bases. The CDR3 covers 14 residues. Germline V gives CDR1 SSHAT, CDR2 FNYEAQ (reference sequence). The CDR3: CASSAKGYGAEQYF. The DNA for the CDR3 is TGTGCTAGCAGCGCCAAGGGGTATGGGGCCGAGCAGTACTTC.

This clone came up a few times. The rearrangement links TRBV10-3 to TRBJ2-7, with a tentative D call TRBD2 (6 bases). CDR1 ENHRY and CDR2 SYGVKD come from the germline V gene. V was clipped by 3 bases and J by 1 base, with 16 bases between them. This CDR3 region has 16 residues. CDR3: CAISDMGGLMSYEQYF. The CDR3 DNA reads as TGTGCCATCAGTGACATGGGAGGACTTATGTCCTACGAGCAGTACTTC.

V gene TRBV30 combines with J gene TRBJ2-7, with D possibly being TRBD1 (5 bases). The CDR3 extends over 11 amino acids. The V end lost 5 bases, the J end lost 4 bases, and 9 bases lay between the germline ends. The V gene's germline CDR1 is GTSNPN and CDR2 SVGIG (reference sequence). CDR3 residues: CAWGHHYEQYF. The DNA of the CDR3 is TGTGCCTGGGGACACCATTACGAGCAGTACTTC. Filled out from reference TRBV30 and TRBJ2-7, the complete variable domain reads SQTIHQWPATLVQPVGSPLSLECTVEGTSNPNLYWYRQAAGRGLQLLFYSVGIGQISSEVPQNLSASRPQDRQFILSSKKLLLSDSGFYLCAWGHHYEQYFGPGTRLTVT.

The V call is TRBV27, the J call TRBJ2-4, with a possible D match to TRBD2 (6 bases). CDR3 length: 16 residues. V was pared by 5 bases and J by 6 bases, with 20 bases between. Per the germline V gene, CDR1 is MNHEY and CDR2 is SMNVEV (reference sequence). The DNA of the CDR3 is TGTGCCAGCAGTCCTCTTCTCGGGGGTCTGGTAAACATTCAGTACTTC. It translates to CASSPLLGGLVNIQYF.

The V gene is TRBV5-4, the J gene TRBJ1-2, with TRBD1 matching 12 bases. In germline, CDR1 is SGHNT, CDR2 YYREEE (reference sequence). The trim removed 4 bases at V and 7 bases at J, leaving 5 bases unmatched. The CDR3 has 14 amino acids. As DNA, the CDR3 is TGTGCCAGCAGCCTAGGGACAGGGGGCCCTGGCTACACCTTC. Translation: CASSLGTGGPGYTF.

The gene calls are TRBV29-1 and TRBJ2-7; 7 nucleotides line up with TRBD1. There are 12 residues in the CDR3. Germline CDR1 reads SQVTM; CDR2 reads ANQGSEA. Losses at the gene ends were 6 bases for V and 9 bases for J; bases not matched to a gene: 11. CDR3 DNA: TGCAGCGTCCGGGACAGACAAATCGGGCAGTACTTC. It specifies CSVRDRQIGQYF.

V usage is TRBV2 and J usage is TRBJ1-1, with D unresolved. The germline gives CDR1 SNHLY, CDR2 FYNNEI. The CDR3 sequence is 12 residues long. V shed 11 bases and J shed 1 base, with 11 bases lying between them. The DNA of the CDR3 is TGTGCCTGGGCCTTTGGGAACACTGAAGCTTTCTTT. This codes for CAWAFGNTEAFF. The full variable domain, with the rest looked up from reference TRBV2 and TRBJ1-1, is EPEVTQTPSHQVTQMGQEVILRCVPISNHLYFYWYRQILGQKVEFLVSFYNNEISEKSEIFDDQFSVERPDGSNFTLKIRSTKLEDSAMYFCAWAFGNTEAFFGQGTRLTVV.

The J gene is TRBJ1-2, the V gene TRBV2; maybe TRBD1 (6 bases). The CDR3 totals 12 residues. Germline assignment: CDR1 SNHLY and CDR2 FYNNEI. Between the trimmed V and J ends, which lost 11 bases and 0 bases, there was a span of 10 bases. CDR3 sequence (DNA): TGTGCCCCCAGGGGTGCTAACTATGGCTACACCTTC. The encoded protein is CAPRGANYGYTF.

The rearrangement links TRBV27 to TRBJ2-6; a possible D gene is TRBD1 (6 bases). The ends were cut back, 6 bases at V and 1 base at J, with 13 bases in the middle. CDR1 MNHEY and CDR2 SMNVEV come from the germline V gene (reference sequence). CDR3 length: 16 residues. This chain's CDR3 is CASSPTGLSGANVLTF. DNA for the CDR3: TGTGCCAGCAGCCCGACAGGCTTATCTGGGGCCAACGTCCTGACTTTC.

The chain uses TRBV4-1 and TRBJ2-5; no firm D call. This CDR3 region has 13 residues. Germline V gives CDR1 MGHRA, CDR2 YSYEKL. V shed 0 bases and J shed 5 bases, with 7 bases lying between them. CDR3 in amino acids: CASSQDNLETQYF. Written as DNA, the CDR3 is TGCGCCAGCAGCCAAGATAATCTTGAGACCCAGTACTTC.

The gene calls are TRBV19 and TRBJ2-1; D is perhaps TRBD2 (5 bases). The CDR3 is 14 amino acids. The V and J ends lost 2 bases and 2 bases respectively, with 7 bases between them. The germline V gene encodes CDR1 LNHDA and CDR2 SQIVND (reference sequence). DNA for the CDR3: TGTGCCAGTAGTATATTCGGGACCTACAATGAGCAGTTCTTC. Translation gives CASSIFGTYNEQFF.

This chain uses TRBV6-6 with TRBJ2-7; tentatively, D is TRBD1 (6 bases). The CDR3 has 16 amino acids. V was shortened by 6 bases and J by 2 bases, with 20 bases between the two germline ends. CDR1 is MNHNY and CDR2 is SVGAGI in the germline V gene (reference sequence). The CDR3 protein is CASRVWGRGFPYEQYF. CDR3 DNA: TGTGCCAGCAGGGTTTGGGGCAGGGGCTTCCCCTACGAGCAGTACTTC.

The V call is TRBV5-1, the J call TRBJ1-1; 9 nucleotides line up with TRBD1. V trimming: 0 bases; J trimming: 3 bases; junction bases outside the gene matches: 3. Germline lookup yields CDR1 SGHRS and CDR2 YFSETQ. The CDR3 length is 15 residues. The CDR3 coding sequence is TGCGCCAGCAGCTTGGATGGGACAGGGTACACTGAAGCTTTCTTT. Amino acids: CASSLDGTGYTEAFF.

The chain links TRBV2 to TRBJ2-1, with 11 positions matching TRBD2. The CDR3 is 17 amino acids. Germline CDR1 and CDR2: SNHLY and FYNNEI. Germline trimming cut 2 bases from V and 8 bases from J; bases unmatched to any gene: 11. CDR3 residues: CASSERASGRIYDEQFF. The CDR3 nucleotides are TGTGCCAGCAGTGAACGGGCTAGCGGGAGGATTTACGATGAGCAGTTCTTC.

The CDR3 DNA reads as TGTGCCAGCAGCTATGTGCTAGCCTACAATGAGCAGTTCTTC. Translating it yields CASSYVLAYNEQFF. The chain carries TRBV13 and TRBJ2-1; D gene uncertain. The CDR3 sequence is 14 residues long. The V gene's germline CDR1 is PRHDT and CDR2 FYEKMQ (reference sequence). V was pared by 4 bases and J by 2 bases, with 9 bases between. The full variable domain, its missing parts supplied by reference TRBV13 and TRBJ2-1, is AAGVIQSPRHLIKEKRETATLKCYPIPRHDTVYWYQQGPGQDPQFLISFYEKMQSDKGSIPDRFSAQQFSDYHSELNMSSLELGDSALYFCASSYVLAYNEQFFGPGTRLTVL.